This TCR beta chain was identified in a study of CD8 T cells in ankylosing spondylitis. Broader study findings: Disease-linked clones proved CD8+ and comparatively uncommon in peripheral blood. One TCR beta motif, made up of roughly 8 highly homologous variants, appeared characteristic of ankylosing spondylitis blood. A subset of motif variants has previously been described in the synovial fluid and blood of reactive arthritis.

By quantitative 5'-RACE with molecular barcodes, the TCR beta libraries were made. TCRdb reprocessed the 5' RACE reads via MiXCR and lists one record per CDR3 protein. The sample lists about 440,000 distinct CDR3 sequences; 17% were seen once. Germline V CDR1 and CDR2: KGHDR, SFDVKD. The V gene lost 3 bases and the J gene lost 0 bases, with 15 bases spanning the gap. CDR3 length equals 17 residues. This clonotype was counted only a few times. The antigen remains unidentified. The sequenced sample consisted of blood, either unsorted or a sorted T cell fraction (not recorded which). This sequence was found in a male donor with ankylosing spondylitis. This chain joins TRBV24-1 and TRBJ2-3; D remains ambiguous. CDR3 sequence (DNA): TGTGCCACCAGTGATAAGTATCTGGGCGGTAGCACAGATACGCAGTATTTT. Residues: CATSDKYLGGSTDTQYF.